This T cell receptor (beta chain) was retrieved from a study of control samples from healthy donors and cancer patients. Assay used: immunoSEQ multiplex PCR; TCRdb lists only in-frame clones, some missing. Of roughly 130,000 clones in the sample, roughly 84% were seen once. The CDR3 sequence is 14 residues long. The V end was cut by 1 base, the J end by 2 bases, with 6 bases between. Germline CDR1 SGHVS, CDR2 FQNEAQ. The chain is built from TRBV7-8 and TRBJ2-1; no reliable D call. Sequencing input: blood. The receptor was derived from a man in his forties or fifties in good health. The CDR3 reads CASSLVSTYNEQFF. The CDR3 bases are TGTGCCAGCAGCTTAGTTTCCACCTACAATGAGCAGTTCTTC.